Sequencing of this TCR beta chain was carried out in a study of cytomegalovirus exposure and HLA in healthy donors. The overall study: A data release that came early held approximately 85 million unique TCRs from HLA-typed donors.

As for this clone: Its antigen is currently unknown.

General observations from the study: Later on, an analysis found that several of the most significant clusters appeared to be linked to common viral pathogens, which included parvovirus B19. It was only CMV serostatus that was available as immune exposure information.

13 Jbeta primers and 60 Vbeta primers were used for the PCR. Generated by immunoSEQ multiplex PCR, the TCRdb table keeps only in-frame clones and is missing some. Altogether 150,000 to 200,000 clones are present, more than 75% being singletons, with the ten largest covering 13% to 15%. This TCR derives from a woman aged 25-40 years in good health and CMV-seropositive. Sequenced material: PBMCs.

The CDR3 spells CASSLTGMRETQYF. For the CDR3, the DNA is TGTGCCAGCAGTTTAACAGGGATGCGCGAGACCCAGTACTTC. The chain recombines TRBV7-2 with TRBJ2-5, with a tentative D call TRBD1 (6 bases). Deletions cut 6 bases from V and 5 bases from J, with 16 bases between. Germline V gene sequence: CDR1 SGHTA, CDR2 FQGNSA. The CDR3 is 14 residues long.